A selection of T cell receptor beta chains follows, all from one sample in a study of cytomegalovirus exposure and HLA in healthy donors. Clones were read by immunoSEQ multiplex PCR, and TCRdb kept only the in-frame ones, dropping some. This table holds 130,000 or so clones, roughly 70% found once. Material: PBMCs. These receptors originate from a man aged 35 to 55 in good health and CMV-seropositive. Each CDR3 is given with its conserved first and last residue. A D gene is named only where the DNA matches it firmly. Expanded clones get a size class; other rows say once, few or many, or leave the size out.

CASMTGNQPQHF,TGTGCCAGCATGACAGGCAATCAGCCCCAGCATTTT,-,TRBJ1-5,-,TRBV21-1
CASSDSGGIYNEQFF,TGCGCCAGCAGCGATAGCGGGGGAATTTACAATGAGCAGTTCTTC,-,TRBJ2-1,TRBD2,TRBV5-1
CASKLAGGAGELFF,TGTGCCAGCAAGCTAGCGGGGGGCGCCGGGGAGCTGTTTTTT,-,TRBJ2-2,TRBD2,TRBV2
CASSQGQYTDTQYF,TGCGCCAGCAGCCAAGGACAGTACACAGATACGCAGTATTTT,-,TRBJ2-3,-,TRBV5-1
CASSGMSGIIADTQYF,TGTGCCAGCAGCGGTATGAGCGGGATCATCGCAGATACGCAGTATTTT,-,TRBJ2-3,TRBD2,TRBV9
CASRGRREPQPQHF,TGTGCCAGCAGGGGGCGCAGGGAACCTCAGCCCCAGCATTTT,few,TRBJ1-5,-,TRBV28
CASSLTTVSTDTQYF,TGTGCCAGCAGTTTAACGACAGTTAGCACAGATACGCAGTATTTT,-,TRBJ2-3,-,TRBV28
CASSLGTANSGNTIYF,TGTGCCAGCAGCTTAGGGACAGCAAACTCTGGAAACACCATATATTTT,-,TRBJ1-3,-,TRBV7-6
CAWSLQGYEQYF,TGTGCCTGGAGTCTACAGGGATACGAGCAGTACTTC,-,TRBJ2-7,-,TRBV30
CASSSIAGQAYEQYF,TGTGCCAGCAGCTCAATCGCGGGACAGGCCTACGAGCAGTACTTC,-,TRBJ2-7,TRBD1,TRBV7-2
CASRRTSGWPGEQYF,TGTGCCAGCAGGAGGACTAGCGGGTGGCCGGGCGAGCAGTACTTC,once,TRBJ2-7,TRBD2,TRBV2
CASSALTTGISPLHF,TGTGCCAGCAGTGCCCTCACGACGGGGATTTCACCCCTCCACTTT,-,TRBJ1-6,-,TRBV6-1
CASSLGRQGEQYF,TGTGCCAGCAGCTTGGGGCGGCAGGGCGAGCAGTACTTC,-,TRBJ2-7,-,TRBV7-2
CASSWGLGVGSYGQYF,TGCGCCAGCAGCTGGGGCTTAGGGGTGGGCTCCTACGGGCAGTACTTC,-,TRBJ2-7,-,TRBV5-1
CASSDGDRWYGPQHF,TGTGCCAGCAGTGATGGGGACAGGTGGTATGGTCCCCAGCATTTT,few,TRBJ1-5,TRBD1,TRBV6-1
CASSLVGASYEQYF,TGTGCCAGCAGTTTAGTTGGGGCCTCCTACGAGCAGTACTTC,few,TRBJ2-7,-,TRBV28
CASSHSGDDEQYF,TGTGCCAGCAGCCATTCGGGGGACGACGAGCAGTACTTC,-,TRBJ2-7,-,TRBV4-2
CASSADTEPYNEQFF,TGTGCTAGCAGCGCGGACACGGAACCTTACAATGAGCAGTTCTTC,-,TRBJ2-1,-,TRBV7-7
CASRRDQGVNSPLHF,TGTGCCAGCAGGAGGGACCAGGGGGTGAATTCACCCCTCCACTTT,-,TRBJ1-6,TRBD1,TRBV6-1
CASSTGDRSGNTIYF,TGTGCCAGCAGCACGGGGGACCGCTCTGGAAACACCATATATTTT,-,TRBJ1-3,-,TRBV9
CASSILRASNYGYTF,TGTGCCAGTAGTATTCTAAGAGCATCTAACTATGGCTACACCTTC,-,TRBJ1-2,-,TRBV19
CASSYPQGRNEQFF,TGTGCCAGCAGCTATCCACAGGGTCGCAATGAGCAGTTCTTC,-,TRBJ2-1,-,TRBV7-9
CASSLQGGTSTDTQYF,TGTGCCAGCAGTTTGCAGGGAGGGACAAGCACAGATACGCAGTATTTT,-,TRBJ2-3,-,TRBV27
CASSPVGSPKYGYTF,TGCGCCAGCAGCCCGGTGGGGAGTCCGAAGTATGGCTACACCTTC,-,TRBJ1-2,-,TRBV4-1
CASSASGQGNNYGYTF,TGTGCCAGCAGCGCATCGGGACAGGGGAACAACTATGGCTACACCTTC,once,TRBJ1-2,TRBD1,TRBV7-2
CASSLRPLGGGAGHTGELFF,TGTGCCAGCAGCCTGCGTCCCCTAGGCGGGGGGGCCGGTCACACCGGGGAGCTGTTTTTT,once,TRBJ2-2,TRBD2,TRBV4-2
CASSPGQGSLSDTEAFF,TGTGCCAGCTCACCGGGACAGGGGAGTTTATCAGACACTGAAGCTTTCTTT,-,TRBJ1-1,TRBD1,TRBV18
CSSSPRTVSINEQYF,TGTTCCAGCAGCCCCAGGACAGTTTCTATCAACGAGCAGTACTTC,once,TRBJ2-7,-,TRBV7-9
CASSSTERNQPQHF,TGTGCCAGCAGCTCTACAGAGCGCAATCAGCCCCAGCATTTT,-,TRBJ1-5,-,TRBV5-6
CASSLGQGPTGELFF,TGTGCCAGCAGCTTAGGGCAGGGCCCCACCGGGGAGCTGTTTTTT,-,TRBJ2-2,-,TRBV7-6
CASSPRTGNGNTIYF,TGTGCCAGCAGTCCCCGGACAGGGAACGGAAACACCATATATTTT,-,TRBJ1-3,TRBD1,TRBV28
CASSPGTVTDTQYF,TGTGCCAGCAGCCCCGGGACAGTCACAGATACGCAGTATTTT,few,TRBJ2-3,TRBD1,TRBV7-9
CASTLGQGSYEQYF,TGTGCCAGCACTCTCGGACAGGGATCCTACGAGCAGTACTTC,-,TRBJ2-7,TRBD1,TRBV6-6
CASSFSATGGARGTQYF,TGTGCCAGCAGCTTCTCCGCGACCGGCGGGGCTCGGGGGACCCAGTACTTC,-,TRBJ2-5,-,TRBV7-2
CASSPAGSTDTQYF,TGTGCCAGCAGCCCGGCGGGTAGCACAGATACGCAGTATTTT,-,TRBJ2-3,-,TRBV5-4
CASSQGQGFPGELFF,TGCGCCAGCAGCCAAGGACAGGGGTTCCCCGGGGAGCTGTTTTTT,-,TRBJ2-2,TRBD1,TRBV5-1
CASSFDTNTEAFF,TGTGCCAGCAGTTTTGACACGAACACTGAAGCTTTCTTT,once,TRBJ1-1,-,TRBV28
CASSPGAVLAGTDTQYF,TGCGCCAGCAGCCCCGGAGCCGTACTAGCGGGCACAGATACGCAGTATTTT,-,TRBJ2-3,TRBD2,TRBV5-1
CASSGLGQGLSPLHF,TGTGCCAGCAGTGGCCTCGGACAGGGGCTTTCACCCCTCCACTTT,-,TRBJ1-6,TRBD1,TRBV6-4
CASSPPGSGGLANTGELFF,TGTGCCAGCTCACCACCGGGTAGCGGGGGTCTCGCGAACACCGGGGAGCTGTTTTTT,few,TRBJ2-2,TRBD2,TRBV18
CSVPSRDRPSGYTF,TGCAGCGTGCCCTCTAGGGACAGGCCCTCTGGCTACACCTTC,-,TRBJ1-2,TRBD1,TRBV29-1
CASSLPGQNEKLFF,TGTGCCAGCAGTTTACCTGGACAGAATGAAAAACTGTTTTTT,once,TRBJ1-4,-,TRBV28
CASSQGGGVPTDTQYF,TGTGCCAGCAGCCAAGGTGGCGGGGTACCCACAGATACGCAGTATTTT,-,TRBJ2-3,-,TRBV14
CARGGPDTQYF,TGTGCCAGGGGGGGGCCAGATACGCAGTATTTT,-,TRBJ2-3,-,TRBV25-1
CASSLGGGNTEAFF,TGTGCCAGCAGCTTAGGGGGGGGGAACACTGAAGCTTTCTTT,-,TRBJ1-1,-,TRBV11-2
CASSLSGTGPGIGSPLHF,TGTGCCAGCAGTTTATCGGGGACTGGGCCAGGGATTGGTTCACCCCTCCACTTT,-,TRBJ1-6,-,TRBV27
CASSDSGDSTGELFF,TGTGCCAGCAGTGACTCAGGGGACAGCACCGGGGAGCTGTTTTTT,medium-sized,TRBJ2-2,TRBD1,TRBV6-4
CASSLLAGATGYTF,TGTGCCAGCAGTTTATTGGCGGGGGCTACAGGCTACACCTTC,-,TRBJ1-2,-,TRBV27
CATIHTPETQYF,TGTGCCACCATACACACCCCAGAGACCCAGTACTTC,-,TRBJ2-5,-,TRBV2